The text below deals with one T cell receptor (beta chain). The data are from a study of cytomegalovirus exposure and HLA in healthy donors. Amplification used 60 Vbeta primers and 13 Jbeta primers. The method was immunoSEQ multiplex PCR; TCRdb's version includes in-frame clones alone and lacks a portion of them. The sample has roughly 280,000 clones; under 80% are singletons. The origin of this receptor is a female donor in good health and CMV-seronegative. The sequenced sample consisted of PBMCs.

The CDR3: CAWSVGQGARNEQFF. The CDR3 nucleotides are TGTGCCTGGAGTGTAGGCCAGGGGGCGCGGAACGAGCAGTTCTTC. The chain has TRBV30 and TRBJ2-1, with 8 bases aligning to TRBD1. The CDR3 runs 15 residues. The ends lost 0 bases at V and 10 bases at J; junction bases unmatched: 11. Germline CDR1 reads GTSNPN; CDR2 reads SVGIG (reference sequence).